Listed here are 16 T cell receptor beta chains from one sample, sequenced in a study of response to subunit inactivated influenza vaccine. Each CDR3 protein gets one entry after TCRdb re-called the RT-PCR reads with MiXCR. The table includes approximately 170,000 distinct CDR3 sequences, around an eighth detected once. Source: CD8+ T cells sorted from PBMCs, taken roughly 5 days after vaccination. The origin of the receptors is a man aged 45-60 years who received an inactivated influenza vaccine.

The chain links TRBV10-3 to TRBJ2-7; D is undetermined. The ends were cut back, 4 bases at V and 0 bases at J, with 16 bases in the middle. The CDR3 is 16 amino acids. The germline V gene has CDR1 ENHRY and CDR2 SYGVKD. The chain's CDR3 is CAISGNINDLSYEQYF. DNA for the CDR3: TGTGCCATCAGTGGTAACATCAACGACCTCTCCTACGAGCAGTACTTC.

This clonotype was seen only a few times. V is TRBV14 and J is TRBJ2-4; D not certain. CDR1 is SGHDN, CDR2 FVKESK, per germline. The CDR3 length is 17 residues. V was shortened by 0 bases and J by 0 bases, with 12 bases between the two germline ends. The CDR3 bases are TGTGCCAGCAGCCAAGAGTGGGCAGAGCTAGCCAAAAACATTCAGTACTTC. Residues: CASSQEWAELAKNIQYF.

This rearrangement joins TRBV5-1 to TRBJ2-1, with TRBD2 matching over 13 bases. V lost 3 bases to trimming and J lost 10 bases; unmatched junction nucleotides: 13. The CDR3 has 17 residues. Germline loops: CDR1 SGHRS, CDR2 YFSETQ. CDR3 in DNA: TGCGCCAGCAGCTCGGGACTAGCGGGGCTTGTTTCGGGCGAGCAGTTCTTC. It codes for CASSSGLAGLVSGEQFF.

The chain carries TRBV19 and TRBJ1-1, with 7 bases aligning to TRBD1. Looked up from germline, CDR1 is LNHDA and CDR2 is SQIVND (reference sequence). Trimming removed 4 bases from V and 8 bases from J; junction bases left unmatched: 10. The CDR3 sequence is 14 residues long. CDR3 bases: TGTGCCAGTAGTAGCGGGACAGTGAGATCAGAAGCTTTCTTT. Protein product: CASSSGTVRSEAFF. Together with reference TRBV19 and TRBJ1-1, the CDR3 gives the full variable domain: DGGITQSPKYLFRKEGQNVTLSCEQNLNHDAMYWYRQDPGQGLRLIYYSQIVNDFQKGDIAEGYSVSREKKESFPLTVTSAQKNPTAFYLCASSSGTVRSEAFFGQGTRLTVV.

The chain employs TRBV5-6 and TRBJ1-1; D remains ambiguous. The CDR3 has 15 amino acids. V gave up 0 bases and J gave up 1 base, with 10 bases separating them. Per germline, CDR1 SGHDT and CDR2 YYEEEE. The CDR3 nucleotides read TGTGCCAGCAGCTTGGGGCCGTCCCCGAACACTGAAGCTTTCTTT. It specifies CASSLGPSPNTEAFF.

The rearrangement links TRBV4-1 to TRBJ2-5, with a possible D match to TRBD1 (5 bases). V lost 4 bases and J 2 bases, leaving 20 bases between the germline ends. CDR3 length equals 17 residues. CDR1 MGHRA and CDR2 YSYEKL come from the germline V gene. CDR3 DNA: TGCGCCAGCAGCCCAAGACAGCACCCTACCTTACAAGAGACCCAGTACTTC. It encodes CASSPRQHPTLQETQYF.

This clonotype was seen more than once but under ten times. J is TRBJ2-1 and V is TRBV6-1; TRBD2 matches 16 bases. The CDR3 is made up of 18 amino acids. The germline CDR1 and CDR2 sequences are MNHNS and SASEGT. The junction had 11 bases not matched to a gene; V was cut back by 6 bases and J by 6 bases. CDR3 residues: CASRPTGTSGGAFNEQFF. CDR3 bases: TGTGCCAGCAGGCCAACCGGGACTAGCGGGGGGGCTTTCAATGAGCAGTTCTTC.

This clonotype has just a few counts. V and J are TRBV28 and TRBJ2-7, with D perhaps matching TRBD2 (7 bases). Germline CDR1 MDHEN, CDR2 SYDVKM. The CDR3 is 13 residues long. The V and J ends lost 10 bases and 4 bases respectively, with 17 bases between them. This CDR3 is CATLGGARYEQYF. The CDR3 region has the DNA TGTGCCACCCTGGGGGGGGCGCGGTACGAGCAGTACTTC.

The chain is built from TRBV4-2 and TRBJ2-3; 9 bases are a match to TRBD2. V lost 7 bases to trimming and J lost 5 bases; unmatched junction nucleotides: 7. The germline V gene has CDR1 LGHNA and CDR2 YNFKEQ. This CDR3 has 14 amino acids. CDR3 nucleotide sequence: TGTGCCAGCAACCCGGGACTAGCCATAGATACGCAGTATTTT. It is translated as CASNPGLAIDTQYF.

This sequence joins TRBV4-1 and TRBJ2-7, with TRBD1 matching over 9 bases. Losses at the gene ends were 0 bases for V and 5 bases for J; bases not matched to a gene: 8. The CDR3 runs to 16 residues. Germline lookup yields CDR1 MGHRA and CDR2 YSYEKL. The CDR3 coding sequence is TGCGCCAGCAGCCAAGATGCGGGACAGGGCTATAACGAGCAGTACTTC. This codes for CASSQDAGQGYNEQYF.

The chain employs TRBV6-2 or TRBV6-3 and TRBJ2-5; no clear D. Germline-derived CDR1 and CDR2 are MNHEY and SVGEGT. V was trimmed by 6 bases and J by 1 base, leaving 12 bases between them. This CDR3 comprises 14 residues. CDR3 amino acids: CASRGVRAQETQYF. As DNA, the CDR3 is TGTGCCAGCAGGGGTGTGCGTGCCCAAGAGACCCAGTACTTC.

In its sample, this clonotype was seen a few times. The genes are TRBV3-1 and TRBJ2-1, with 15 bases matching TRBD2. This CDR3 is built from 15 residues. Unmatched junction bases numbered 4, after V lost 6 bases and J lost 7 bases. The V gene's germline CDR1 is LGHDT and CDR2 YNNKEL (reference sequence). CDR3 sequence (DNA): TGTGCCAGCAGGGTAGGGACTAGCGGGGGGAATGAGCAGTTCTTC. Its protein product is CASRVGTSGGNEQFF.

The chain has TRBV11-2 and TRBJ2-1; D is unresolved. Trimming took 1 base from V and 4 from J, leaving 8 bases between them. The CDR3 length is 14 residues. Germline CDR1 SGHAT, CDR2 FQNNGV. The CDR3 bases are TGTGCCAGCAGCTTAGTACCCGGATACAATGAGCAGTTCTTC. This sequence encodes CASSLVPGYNEQFF.

This chain links TRBV15 with TRBJ2-1; D unresolved. Trimming stripped 6 bases from V and 5 bases from J, with 8 bases between. CDR1 is LNHNV and CDR2 is YYDKDF in the germline V gene (reference sequence). There are 12 residues in the CDR3. The CDR3 nucleotides are TGTGCCACCAGTCTTCTCAACAATGAGCAGTTCTTC. Its protein product is CATSLLNNEQFF. The variable domain in full, completed from reference TRBV15 and TRBJ2-1, reads DAMVIQNPRYQVTQFGKPVTLSCSQTLNHNVMYWYQQKSSQAPKLLFHYYDKDFNNEADTPDNFQSRRPNTSFCFLDIRSPGLGDTAMYLCATSLLNNEQFFGPGTRLTVL.

This clonotype was picked up a small number of times. This sequence joins TRBV5-6 and TRBJ2-1, with no clear D. Trimming took off 3 bases at V and 0 bases at J, with 13 bases between the two ends. Germline CDR1 and CDR2: SGHDT and YYEEEE. The CDR3 loop spans 16 amino acids. The CDR3 DNA reads TGTGCCAGCAGCTCAGCCCGGCTATTCTCCTACAATGAGCAGTTCTTC. It encodes CASSSARLFSYNEQFF.

The chain couples TRBV6-1 to TRBJ2-7, with TRBD2 identical over 8 bases. The J segment lost 2 bases and the V segment lost 5 bases, leaving 11 bases of the junction unmatched. CDR1 and CDR2 (germline): MNHNS, SASEGT. The length of the CDR3 is 16 residues. Here the CDR3 reads CASSPGIGTRTYEQYF. CDR3 DNA: TGTGCCAGCAGTCCAGGAATCGGGACTAGAACCTACGAGCAGTACTTC.